This TCR beta chain derives from a study of blood T cell repertoires in COVID-19. Background on the study: PBMCs, B-cell-depleted T cells, or T cells provided the cDNA or gDNA that made up the material.

The protocol was immunoSEQ multiplex PCR, while the TCRdb copy is restricted to in-frame clones and leaves out a portion. The top ten hold roughly 30% of the sample, which has around 140,000 clones, around 88% seen once. Sequenced: peripheral blood. This TCR was recovered from a human donor in a cohort sampled during active COVID-19.

The CDR3 bases are TGCGCCAGCATCCTAGGACAGGGTGTAGCAGATACGCAGTATTTT. As protein: CASILGQGVADTQYF. This sequence joins TRBV5-1 and TRBJ2-3, with 8 bases aligning to TRBD1. With 6 bases clipped from V and 4 bases from J, the junction kept 10 bases outside the gene matches. CDR3 length: 15 amino acids. Germline V gene data show CDR1 as SGHRS and CDR2 as YFSETQ.